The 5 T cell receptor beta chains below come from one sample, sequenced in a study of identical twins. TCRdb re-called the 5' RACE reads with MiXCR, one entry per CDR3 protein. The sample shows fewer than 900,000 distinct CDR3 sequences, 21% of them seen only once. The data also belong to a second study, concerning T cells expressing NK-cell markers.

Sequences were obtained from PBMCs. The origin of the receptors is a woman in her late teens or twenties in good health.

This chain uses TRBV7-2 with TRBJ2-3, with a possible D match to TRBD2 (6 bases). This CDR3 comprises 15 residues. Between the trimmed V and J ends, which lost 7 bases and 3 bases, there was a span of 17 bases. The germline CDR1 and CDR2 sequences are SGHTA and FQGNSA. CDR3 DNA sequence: TGTGCCAGCACTCAAGCGGGTGAATTAACAGATACGCAGTATTTT. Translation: CASTQAGELTDTQYF. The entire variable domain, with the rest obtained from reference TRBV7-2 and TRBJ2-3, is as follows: GAGVSQSPSNKVTEKGKDVELRCDPISGHTALYWYRQSLGQGLEFLIYFQGNSAPDKSGLPSDRFSAERTGGSVSTLTIQRTQQEDSAVYLCASTQAGELTDTQYFGPGTRLTVL.

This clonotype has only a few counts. The DNA of the CDR3 is TGTGCCAGCAGGGCGATAGGGCTTGAGCAGTTCTTC. Protein product: CASRAIGLEQFF. The chain recombines TRBV12-3 or TRBV12-4 with TRBJ2-1; no definite D call. V dropped 6 bases and J dropped 9 bases, with 12 bases sitting between them. The CDR3 covers 12 residues.

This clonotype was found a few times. In nucleotides, the CDR3 is TGTGCCAGCAGCGTAGTTGGACAGGGGAAAGGGGGTACGCAGTATTTT. Amino acids: CASSVVGQGKGGTQYF. This chain uses TRBV9 with TRBJ2-3, with 9 bases fitting TRBD1. Trimming at V came to 0 bases and at J to 8 bases, leaving 10 bases not matched to a gene. The CDR3 extends over 16 amino acids. Looked up from germline, CDR1 is SGDLS and CDR2 is YYNGEE.

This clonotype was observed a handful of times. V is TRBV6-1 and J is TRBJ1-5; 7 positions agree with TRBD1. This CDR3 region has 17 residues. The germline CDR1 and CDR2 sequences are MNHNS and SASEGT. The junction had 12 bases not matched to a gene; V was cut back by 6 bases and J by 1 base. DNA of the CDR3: TGTGCCAGCAGCCGGACAGGACGGATGATCAGCAATCAGCCCCAGCATTTT. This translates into CASSRTGRMISNQPQHF.

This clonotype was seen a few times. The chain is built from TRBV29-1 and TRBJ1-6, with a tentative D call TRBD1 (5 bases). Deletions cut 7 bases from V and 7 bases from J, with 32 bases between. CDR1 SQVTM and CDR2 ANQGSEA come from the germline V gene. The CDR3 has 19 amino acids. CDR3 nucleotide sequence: TGCAGCGGAGGGACTGTTCGCGCTTTTAGCCTTTCCCGAAATTCACCCCTCCACTTT. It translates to CSGGTVRAFSLSRNSPLHF.